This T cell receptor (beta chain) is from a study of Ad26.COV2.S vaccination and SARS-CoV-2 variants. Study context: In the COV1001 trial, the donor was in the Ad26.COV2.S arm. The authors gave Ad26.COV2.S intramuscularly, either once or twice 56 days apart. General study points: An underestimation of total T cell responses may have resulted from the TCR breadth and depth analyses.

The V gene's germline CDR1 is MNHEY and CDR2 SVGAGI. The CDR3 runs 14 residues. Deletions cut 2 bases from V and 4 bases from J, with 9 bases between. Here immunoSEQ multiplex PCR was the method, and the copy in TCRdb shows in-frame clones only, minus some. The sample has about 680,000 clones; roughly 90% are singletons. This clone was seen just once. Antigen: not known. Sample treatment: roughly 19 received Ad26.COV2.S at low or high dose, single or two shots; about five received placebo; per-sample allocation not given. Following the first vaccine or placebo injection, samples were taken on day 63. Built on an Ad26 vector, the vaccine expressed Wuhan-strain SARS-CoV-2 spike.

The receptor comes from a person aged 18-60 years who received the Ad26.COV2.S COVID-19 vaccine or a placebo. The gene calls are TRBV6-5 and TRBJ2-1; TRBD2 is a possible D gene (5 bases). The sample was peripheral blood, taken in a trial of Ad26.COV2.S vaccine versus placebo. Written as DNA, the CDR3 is TGTGCCAGCAGTTACCTGGGAGTATACAATGAGCAGTTCTTC. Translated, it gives CASSYLGVYNEQFF.